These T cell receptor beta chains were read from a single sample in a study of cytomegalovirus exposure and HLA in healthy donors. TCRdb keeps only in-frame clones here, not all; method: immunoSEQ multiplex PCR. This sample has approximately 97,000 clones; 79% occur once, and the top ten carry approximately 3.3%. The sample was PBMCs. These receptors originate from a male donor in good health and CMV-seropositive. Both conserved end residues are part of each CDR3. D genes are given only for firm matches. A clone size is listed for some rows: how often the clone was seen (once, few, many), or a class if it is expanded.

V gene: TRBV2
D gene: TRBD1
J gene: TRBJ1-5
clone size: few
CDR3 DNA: TGTGCCAGCAGTAGGACAGGGAAGAATCAGCCCCAGCATTTT
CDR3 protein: CASSRTGKNQPQHF

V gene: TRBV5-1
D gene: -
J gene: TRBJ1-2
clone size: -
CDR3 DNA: TGCGCCAGCAGCGCAAGTCAGGGAAACTATGGCTACACCTTC
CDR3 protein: CASSASQGNYGYTF

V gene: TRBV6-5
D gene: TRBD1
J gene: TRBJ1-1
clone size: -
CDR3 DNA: TGTGCCAGCCACCGGACAGGGAACACTGAAGCTTTCTTT
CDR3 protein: CASHRTGNTEAFF

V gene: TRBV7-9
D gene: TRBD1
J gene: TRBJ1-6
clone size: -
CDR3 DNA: TGTGCCAGCAGCTTCACAGGGGATTCACCCCTCCACTTT
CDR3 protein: CASSFTGDSPLHF

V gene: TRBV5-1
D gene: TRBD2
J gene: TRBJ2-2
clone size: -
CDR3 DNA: TGCGCCAGCAGCCGAAGCCAAGCGGGGGGGCCGGCCACCGGGGAGCTGTTTTTT
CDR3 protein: CASSRSQAGGPATGELFF

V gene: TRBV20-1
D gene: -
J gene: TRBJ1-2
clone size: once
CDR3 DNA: TGCAGTGTTTTCCGGGACAATGGCTACACCTTC
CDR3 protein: CSVFRDNGYTF

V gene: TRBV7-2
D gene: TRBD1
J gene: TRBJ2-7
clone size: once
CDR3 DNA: TGTGCCAGCAGCTTAGCGGACAGGGGGCGATACGAGCAGTACTTC
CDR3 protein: CASSLADRGRYEQYF

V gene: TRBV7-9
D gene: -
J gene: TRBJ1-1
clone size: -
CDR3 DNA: TGTGCCAGCAGTTTAGCGGCGGGGTACACTGAAGCTTTCTTT
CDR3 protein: CASSLAAGYTEAFF

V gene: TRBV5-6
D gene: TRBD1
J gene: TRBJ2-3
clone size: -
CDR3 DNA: TGTGCCAGCAGCTTCCGGGACAGGGGAATAGATACGCAGTATTTT
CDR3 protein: CASSFRDRGIDTQYF

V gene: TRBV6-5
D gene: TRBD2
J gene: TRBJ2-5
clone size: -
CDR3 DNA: TGTGCCAGCAGTAAACGGGGGGGGCAAGAGACCCAGTACTTC
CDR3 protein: CASSKRGGQETQYF

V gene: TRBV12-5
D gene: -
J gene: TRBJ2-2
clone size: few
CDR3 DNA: TGTGCTAGTGGTTCGGGAATGAACACCGGGGAGCTGTTTTTT
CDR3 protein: CASGSGMNTGELFF

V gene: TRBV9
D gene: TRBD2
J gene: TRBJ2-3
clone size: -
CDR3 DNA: TGTGCCAGCGGAGAGGGACTAGCAGCAGATACGCAGTATTTT
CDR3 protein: CASGEGLAADTQYF

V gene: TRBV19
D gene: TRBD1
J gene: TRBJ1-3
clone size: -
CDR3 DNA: TGTGCCAGTAAAGGGGGCAAAGCTGGAAACACCATATATTTT
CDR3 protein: CASKGGKAGNTIYF

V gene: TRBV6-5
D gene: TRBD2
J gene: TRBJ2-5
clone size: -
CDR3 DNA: TGTGCCAGCAGTTCTTCCTCTAGCGGGGGGTGGGAGACCCAGTACTTC
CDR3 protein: CASSSSSSGGWETQYF

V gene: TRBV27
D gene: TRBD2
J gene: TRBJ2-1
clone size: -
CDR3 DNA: TGTGCCAGCAGTCGTGGAGCGGGGGGGCGAAATGAGCAGTTCTTC
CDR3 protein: CASSRGAGGRNEQFF

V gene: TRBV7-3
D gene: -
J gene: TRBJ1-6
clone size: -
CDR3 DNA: TGTGCCAGCAGTAAAGAGGGTAATTCACCCCTCCACTTT
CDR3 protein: CASSKEGNSPLHF

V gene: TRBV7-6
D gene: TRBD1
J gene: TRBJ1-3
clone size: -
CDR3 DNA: TGTGCCAGCAGCCCCCCTTGGGACAGGGGTGGAAACACCATATATTTT
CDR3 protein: CASSPPWDRGGNTIYF

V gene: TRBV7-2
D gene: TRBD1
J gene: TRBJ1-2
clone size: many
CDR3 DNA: TGTGCCAGCAGCTCTCACAGGGGGTCTAACTATGGCTACACCTTC
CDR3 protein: CASSSHRGSNYGYTF

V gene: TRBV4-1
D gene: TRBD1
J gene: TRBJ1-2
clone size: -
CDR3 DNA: TGCGCCAGCAGCCAATCAGGGGGCAACTATGGCTACACCTTC
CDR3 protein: CASSQSGGNYGYTF

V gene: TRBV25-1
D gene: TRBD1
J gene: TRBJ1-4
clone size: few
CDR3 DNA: TGTGCCAGCAGTGAAGCCCAATTCGGGACAGGGGAGTACAAACTGTTTTTT
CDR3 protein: CASSEAQFGTGEYKLFF

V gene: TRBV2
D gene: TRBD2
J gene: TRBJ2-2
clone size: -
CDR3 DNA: TGTGCCAGCAGTGAAGAGGGAGGGTACGGGGAGCTGTTTTTT
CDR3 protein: CASSEEGGYGELFF

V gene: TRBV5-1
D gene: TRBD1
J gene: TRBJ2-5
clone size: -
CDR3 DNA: TGCGCCAGCAGCTCACCGGGACAGGGTACGGAGACCCAGTACTTC
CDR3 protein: CASSSPGQGTETQYF

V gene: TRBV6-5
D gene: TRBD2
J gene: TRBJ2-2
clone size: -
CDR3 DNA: TGTGCCAGCAGCTATTACACCGGGGGGACCGGGGAGCTGTTTTTT
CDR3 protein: CASSYYTGGTGELFF

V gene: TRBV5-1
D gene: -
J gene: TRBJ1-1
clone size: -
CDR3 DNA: TGCGCCAGCAGCCCGTTCGGAGAGAGCACTGAAGCTTTCTTT
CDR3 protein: CASSPFGESTEAFF

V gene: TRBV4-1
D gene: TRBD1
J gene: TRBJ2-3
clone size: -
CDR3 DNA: TGCGCCAGCAGCTCACGGACAGGGCTCACAGATACGCAGTATTTT
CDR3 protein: CASSSRTGLTDTQYF

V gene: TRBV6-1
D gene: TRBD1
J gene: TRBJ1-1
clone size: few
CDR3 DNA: TGTGCCAGCAGTGCTGACAGGGGGCGCGCAACTGAAGCTTTCTTT
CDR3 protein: CASSADRGRATEAFF

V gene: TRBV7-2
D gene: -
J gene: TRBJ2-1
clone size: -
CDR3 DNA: TGTGCCAGCTCCTATCGGAGAAACTCCTACAATGAGCAGTTCTTC
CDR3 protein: CASSYRRNSYNEQFF

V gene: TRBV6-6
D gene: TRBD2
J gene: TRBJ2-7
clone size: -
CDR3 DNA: TGTGCCAGCAGTTACTCCGCTAGCGGGGGGGCCTACGAGCAGTACTTC
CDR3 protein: CASSYSASGGAYEQYF

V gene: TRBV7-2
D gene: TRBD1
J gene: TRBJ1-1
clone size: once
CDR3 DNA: TGTGCCAGCAGCCGGCGGACAGGGGGCACCCCGCAAGGTGAAGCTTTCTTT
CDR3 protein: CASSRRTGGTPQGEAFF

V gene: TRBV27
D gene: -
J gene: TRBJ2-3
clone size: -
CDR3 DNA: TGTGCCAGCAGTTTTGGCAGGGAAGTAGCAGATACGCAGTATTTT
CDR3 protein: CASSFGREVADTQYF

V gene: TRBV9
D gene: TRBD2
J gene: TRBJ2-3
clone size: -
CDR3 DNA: TGTGCCAGCAGCGGTAGACTAGCGAAGGGATCACACACAGATACGCAGTATTTT
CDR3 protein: CASSGRLAKGSHTDTQYF